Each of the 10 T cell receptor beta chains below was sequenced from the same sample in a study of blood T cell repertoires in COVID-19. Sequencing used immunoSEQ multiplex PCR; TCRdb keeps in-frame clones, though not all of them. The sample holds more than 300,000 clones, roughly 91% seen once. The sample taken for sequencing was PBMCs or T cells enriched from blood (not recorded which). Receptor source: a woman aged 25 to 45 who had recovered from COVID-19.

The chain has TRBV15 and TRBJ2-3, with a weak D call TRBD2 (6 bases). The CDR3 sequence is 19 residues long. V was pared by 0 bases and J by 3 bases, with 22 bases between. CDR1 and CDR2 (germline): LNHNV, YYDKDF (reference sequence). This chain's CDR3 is CATSRDFIAFREITDTQYF. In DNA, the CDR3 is TGTGCCACCAGCAGAGATTTCATTGCTTTCCGGGAGATTACAGATACGCAGTATTTT.

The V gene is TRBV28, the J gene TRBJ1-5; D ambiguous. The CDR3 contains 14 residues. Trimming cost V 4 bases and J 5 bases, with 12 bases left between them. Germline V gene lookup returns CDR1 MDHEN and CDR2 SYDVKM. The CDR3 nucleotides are TGTGCCAGCAGTTCCCCCCTCCTCCATCAGCCCCAGCATTTT. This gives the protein CASSSPLLHQPQHF.

The CDR3 reads CATSRMRWEGNYGYTF. In DNA, the CDR3 is TGTGCCACCAGCAGAATGAGATGGGAGGGTAACTATGGCTACACCTTC. This rearrangement joins TRBV15 to TRBJ1-2; D gene ambiguous. Germline V gene sequence: CDR1 LNHNV, CDR2 YYDKDF (reference sequence). V lost 2 bases and J lost 1, with 14 bases in between. The CDR3 has 16 residues.

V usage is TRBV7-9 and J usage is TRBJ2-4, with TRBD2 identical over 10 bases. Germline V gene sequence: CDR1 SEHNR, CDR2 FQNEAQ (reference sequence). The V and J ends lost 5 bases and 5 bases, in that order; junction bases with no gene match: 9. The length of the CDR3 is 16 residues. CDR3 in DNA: TGTGCCAGCAGCCGAGGTGGACTAGCGGTAGAAAACATTCAGTACTTC. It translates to CASSRGGLAVENIQYF.

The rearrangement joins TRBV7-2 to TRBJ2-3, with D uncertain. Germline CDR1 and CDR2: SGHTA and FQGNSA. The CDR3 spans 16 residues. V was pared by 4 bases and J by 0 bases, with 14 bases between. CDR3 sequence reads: CASSWLFGPSTDTQYF. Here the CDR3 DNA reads TGTGCCAGCAGCTGGCTGTTTGGCCCAAGCACAGATACGCAGTATTTT.

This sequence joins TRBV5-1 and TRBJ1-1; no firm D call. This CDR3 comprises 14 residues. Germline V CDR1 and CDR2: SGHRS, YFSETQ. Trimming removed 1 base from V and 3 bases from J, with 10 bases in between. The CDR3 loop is CASSLSVIDTEAFF. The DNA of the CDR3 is TGCGCCAGCAGCTTGTCAGTAATTGACACTGAAGCTTTCTTT.

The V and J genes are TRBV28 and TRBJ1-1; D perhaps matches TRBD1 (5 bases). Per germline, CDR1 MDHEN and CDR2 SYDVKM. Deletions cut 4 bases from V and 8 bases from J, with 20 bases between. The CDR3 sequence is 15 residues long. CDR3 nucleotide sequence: TGTGCCAGCAGTTCGTTGGCGGCAGGGACTCTCGAAGCTTTCTTT. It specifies CASSSLAAGTLEAFF.

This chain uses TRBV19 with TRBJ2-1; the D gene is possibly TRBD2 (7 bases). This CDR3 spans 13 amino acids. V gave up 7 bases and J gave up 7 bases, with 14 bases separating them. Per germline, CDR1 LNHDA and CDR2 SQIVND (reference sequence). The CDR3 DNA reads TGTGCCAGTATGGGAGGGGGAGGTAATGAGCAGTTCTTC. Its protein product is CASMGGGGNEQFF.

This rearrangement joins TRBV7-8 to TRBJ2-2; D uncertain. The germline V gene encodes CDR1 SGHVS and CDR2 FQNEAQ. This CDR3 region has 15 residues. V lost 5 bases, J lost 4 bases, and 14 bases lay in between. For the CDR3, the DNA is TGTGCCAGCAGCCCAACGACTGGTTCCACCGGGGAGCTGTTTTTT. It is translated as CASSPTTGSTGELFF.

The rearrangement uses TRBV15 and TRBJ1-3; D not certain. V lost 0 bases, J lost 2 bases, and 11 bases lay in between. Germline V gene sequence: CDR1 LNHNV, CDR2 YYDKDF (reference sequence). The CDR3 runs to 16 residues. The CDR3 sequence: CATSRDFAIAGNTIYF. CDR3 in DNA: TGTGCCACCAGCAGAGATTTCGCGATCGCTGGAAACACCATATATTTT.